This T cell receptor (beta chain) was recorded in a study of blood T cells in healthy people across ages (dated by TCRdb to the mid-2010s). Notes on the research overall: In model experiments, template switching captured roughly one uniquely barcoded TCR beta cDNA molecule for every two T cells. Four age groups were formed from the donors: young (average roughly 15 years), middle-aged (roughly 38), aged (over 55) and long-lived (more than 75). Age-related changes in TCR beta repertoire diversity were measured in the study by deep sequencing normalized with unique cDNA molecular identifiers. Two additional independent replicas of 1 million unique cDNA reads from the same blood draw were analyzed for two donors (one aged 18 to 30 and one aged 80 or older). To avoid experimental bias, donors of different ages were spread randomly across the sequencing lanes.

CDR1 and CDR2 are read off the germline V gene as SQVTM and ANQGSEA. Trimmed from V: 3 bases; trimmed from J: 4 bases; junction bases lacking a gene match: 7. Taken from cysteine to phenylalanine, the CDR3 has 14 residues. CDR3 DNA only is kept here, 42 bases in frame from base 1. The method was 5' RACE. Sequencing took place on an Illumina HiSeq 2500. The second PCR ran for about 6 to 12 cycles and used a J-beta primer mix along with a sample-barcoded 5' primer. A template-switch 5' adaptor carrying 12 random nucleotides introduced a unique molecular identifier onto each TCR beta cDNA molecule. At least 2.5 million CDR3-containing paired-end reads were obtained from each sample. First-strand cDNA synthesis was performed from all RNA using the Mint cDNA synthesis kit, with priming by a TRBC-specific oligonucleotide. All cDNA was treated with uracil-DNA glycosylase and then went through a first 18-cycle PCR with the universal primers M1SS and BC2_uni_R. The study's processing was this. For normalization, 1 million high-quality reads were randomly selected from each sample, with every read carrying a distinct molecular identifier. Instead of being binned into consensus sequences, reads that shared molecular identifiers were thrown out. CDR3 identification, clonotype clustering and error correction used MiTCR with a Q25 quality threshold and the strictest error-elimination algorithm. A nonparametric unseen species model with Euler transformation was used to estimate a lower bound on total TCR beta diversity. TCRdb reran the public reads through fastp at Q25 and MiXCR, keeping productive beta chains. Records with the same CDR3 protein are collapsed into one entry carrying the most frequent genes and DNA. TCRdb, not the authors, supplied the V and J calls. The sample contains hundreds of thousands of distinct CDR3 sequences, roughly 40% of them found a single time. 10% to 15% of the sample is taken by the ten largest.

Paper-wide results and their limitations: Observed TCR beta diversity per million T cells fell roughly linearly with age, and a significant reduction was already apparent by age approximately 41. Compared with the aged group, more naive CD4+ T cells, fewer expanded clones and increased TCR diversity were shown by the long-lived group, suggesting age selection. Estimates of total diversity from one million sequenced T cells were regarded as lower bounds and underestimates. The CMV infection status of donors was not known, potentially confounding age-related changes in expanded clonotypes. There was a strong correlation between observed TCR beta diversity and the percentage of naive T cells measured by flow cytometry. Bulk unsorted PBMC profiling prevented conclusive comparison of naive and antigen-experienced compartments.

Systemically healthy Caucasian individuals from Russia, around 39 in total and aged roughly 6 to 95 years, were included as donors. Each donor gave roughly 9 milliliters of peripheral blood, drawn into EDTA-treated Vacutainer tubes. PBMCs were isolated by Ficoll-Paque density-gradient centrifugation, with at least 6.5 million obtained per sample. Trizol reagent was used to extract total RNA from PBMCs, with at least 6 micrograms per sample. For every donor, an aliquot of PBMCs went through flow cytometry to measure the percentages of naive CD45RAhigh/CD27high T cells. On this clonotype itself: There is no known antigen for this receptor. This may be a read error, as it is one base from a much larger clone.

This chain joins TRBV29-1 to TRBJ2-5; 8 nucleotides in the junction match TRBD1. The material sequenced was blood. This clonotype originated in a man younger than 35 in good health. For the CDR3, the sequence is CSVDATGEGETQYF. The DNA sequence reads TGCAGCGTTGATGCGACAGGGGAAGGAGAGACCCAGTACTTC. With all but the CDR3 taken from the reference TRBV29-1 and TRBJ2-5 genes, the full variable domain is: SAVISQKPSRDICQRGTSLTIQCQVDSQVTMMFWYRQQPGQSLTLIATANQGSEATYESGFVIDKFPISRPNLTFSTLTVSNMSPEDSSIYLCSVDATGEGETQYFGPGTRLLVL.